The present T cell receptor beta chain was sequenced within a study of control samples from healthy donors and cancer patients. Trimming at V came to 2 bases and at J to 2 bases, leaving 2 bases not matched to a gene. This CDR3 is 14 amino acids long. Germline lookup yields CDR1 WNHNN and CDR2 SYGVQD (reference sequence). TCRdb's table, derived via immunoSEQ multiplex PCR, lists solely in-frame clones and lacks some. The sample lists about 160,000 clones; roughly 94% were seen once. This clone was found once. The origin of this receptor is a man between 60 and 70 years old with colorectal cancer. The chain carries TRBV10-1 and TRBJ2-7; TRBD1 agrees at 8 bases. Sample: PBMCs. CDR3 loop: CASSENRGAYEQYF. Here the CDR3 DNA reads TGCGCCAGCAGTGAGAACAGGGGGGCCTACGAGCAGTACTTC.